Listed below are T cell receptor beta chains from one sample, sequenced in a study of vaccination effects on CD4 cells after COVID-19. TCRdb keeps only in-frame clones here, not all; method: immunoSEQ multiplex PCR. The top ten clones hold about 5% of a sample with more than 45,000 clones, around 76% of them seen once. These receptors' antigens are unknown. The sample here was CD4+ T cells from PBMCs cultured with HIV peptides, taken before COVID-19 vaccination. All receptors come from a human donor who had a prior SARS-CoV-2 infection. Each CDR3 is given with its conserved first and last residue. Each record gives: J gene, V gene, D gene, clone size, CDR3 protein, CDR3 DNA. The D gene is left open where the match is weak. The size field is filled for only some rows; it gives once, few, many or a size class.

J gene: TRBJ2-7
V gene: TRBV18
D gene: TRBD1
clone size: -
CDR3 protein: CASSPIDRVEQYF
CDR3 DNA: TGTGCCAGCTCTCCCATCGACAGGGTCGAGCAGTACTTC

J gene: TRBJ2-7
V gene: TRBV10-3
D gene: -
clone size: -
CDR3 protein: CAATKGWERHEQYF
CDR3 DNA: TGTGCCGCCACAAAAGGCTGGGAGAGACACGAGCAGTACTTC

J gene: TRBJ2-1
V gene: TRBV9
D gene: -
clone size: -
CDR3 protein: CASSVVEAGEQFF
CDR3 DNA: TGTGCCAGCAGCGTAGTGGAGGCTGGGGAGCAGTTCTTC

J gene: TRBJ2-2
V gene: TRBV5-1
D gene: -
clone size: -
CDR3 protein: CASSLGGQGTGELFF
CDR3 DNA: TGCGCCAGCAGCTTGGGCGGCCAGGGCACCGGGGAGCTGTTTTTT

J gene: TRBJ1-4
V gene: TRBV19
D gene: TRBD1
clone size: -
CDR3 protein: CASRGRGLTNEKLFF
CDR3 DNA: TGTGCCAGTCGAGGCAGGGGGCTAACTAATGAAAAACTGTTTTTT

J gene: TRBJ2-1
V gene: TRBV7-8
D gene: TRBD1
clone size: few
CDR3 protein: CASSLVWTGSYNEQFF
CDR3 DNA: TGTGCCAGCAGCTTAGTTTGGACAGGGTCCTACAATGAGCAGTTCTTC

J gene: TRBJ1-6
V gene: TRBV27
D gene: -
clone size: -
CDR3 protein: CASSREVRSPLHF
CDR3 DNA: TGTGCCAGCAGCAGGGAAGTCCGTTCACCCCTCCACTTT

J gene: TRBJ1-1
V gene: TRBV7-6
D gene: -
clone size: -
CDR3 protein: CATDFGPEAFF
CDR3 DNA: TGTGCCACTGATTTCGGCCCTGAAGCTTTCTTT

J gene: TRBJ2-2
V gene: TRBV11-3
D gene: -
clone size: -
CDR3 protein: CASSHNTGELFF
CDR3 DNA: TGTGCCAGCAGCCACAACACCGGGGAGCTGTTTTTT

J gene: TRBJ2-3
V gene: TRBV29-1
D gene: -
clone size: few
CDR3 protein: CSVDKGLPDTQYF
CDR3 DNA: TGCAGCGTTGACAAGGGGCTGCCAGATACGCAGTATTTT

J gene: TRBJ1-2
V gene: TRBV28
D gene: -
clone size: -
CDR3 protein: CASSTGFVGYTF
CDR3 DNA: TGTGCCAGCAGTACAGGGTTCGTTGGCTACACCTTC

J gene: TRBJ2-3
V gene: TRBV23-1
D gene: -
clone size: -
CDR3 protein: CASSHPFGGSPDTQYF
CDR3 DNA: TGCGCCAGCAGTCATCCCTTCGGGGGAAGCCCAGATACGCAGTATTTT

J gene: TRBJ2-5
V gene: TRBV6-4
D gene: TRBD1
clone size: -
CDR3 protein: CASRASPAGQGVGDQYF
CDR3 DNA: TGTGCCAGCAGGGCCTCACCCGCGGGACAGGGGGTGGGTGACCAGTACTTC

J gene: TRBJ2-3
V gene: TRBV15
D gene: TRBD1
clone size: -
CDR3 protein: CATSSPAGTGATDTQYF
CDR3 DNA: TGTGCCACCAGCAGTCCGGCTGGGACAGGCGCGACAGATACGCAGTATTTT

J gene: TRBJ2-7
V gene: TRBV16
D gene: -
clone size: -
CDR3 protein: CASSGEDNRSSYEQYF
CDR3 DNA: TGTGCCAGCAGCGGGGAGGACAATAGGAGCTCCTACGAGCAGTACTTC

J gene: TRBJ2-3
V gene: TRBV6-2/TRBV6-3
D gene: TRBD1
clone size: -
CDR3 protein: CASSSLRWTGLDTQYF
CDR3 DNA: TGTGCCAGCAGTTCGCTACGCTGGACAGGCTTAGATACGCAGTATTTT

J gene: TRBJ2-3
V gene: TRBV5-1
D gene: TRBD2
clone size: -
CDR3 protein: CASSLGASGGATDTQYF
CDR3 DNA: TGCGCCAGCAGCTTGGGGGCTAGCGGGGGGGCCACAGATACGCAGTATTTT

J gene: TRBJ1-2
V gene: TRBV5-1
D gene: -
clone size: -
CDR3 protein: CASSFASSDGYTF
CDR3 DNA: TGCGCCAGCAGCTTCGCCAGTTCGGATGGCTACACCTTC

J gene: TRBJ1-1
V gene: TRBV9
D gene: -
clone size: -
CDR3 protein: CASSVQQGFHTEAFF
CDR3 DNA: TGTGCCAGCAGCGTTCAACAGGGTTTCCACACTGAAGCTTTCTTT

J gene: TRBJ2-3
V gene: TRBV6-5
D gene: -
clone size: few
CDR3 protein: CASSYGGSGDTQYF
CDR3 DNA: TGTGCCAGCAGTTACGGCGGCTCTGGAGATACGCAGTATTTT

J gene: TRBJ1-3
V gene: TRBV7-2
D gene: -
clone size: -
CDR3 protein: CASSQQYSGNTIYF
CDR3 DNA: TGTGCCAGCAGCCAACAGTACTCTGGAAACACCATATATTTT

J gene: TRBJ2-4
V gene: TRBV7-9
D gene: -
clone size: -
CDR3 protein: CASSLGLFGDTIAKNIQYF
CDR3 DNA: TGTGCCAGCAGCTTAGGTCTTTTTGGGGACACCATAGCCAAAAACATTCAGTACTTC

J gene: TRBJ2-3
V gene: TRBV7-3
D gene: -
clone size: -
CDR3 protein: CASSLERPGTQYF
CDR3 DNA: TGTGCCAGCAGCTTAGAAAGGCCCGGTACGCAGTATTTT

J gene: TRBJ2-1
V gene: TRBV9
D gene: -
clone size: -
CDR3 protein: CASSVEVSSSYNEQFF
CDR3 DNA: TGTGCCAGCAGCGTAGAGGTTTCAAGCTCCTACAATGAGCAGTTCTTC

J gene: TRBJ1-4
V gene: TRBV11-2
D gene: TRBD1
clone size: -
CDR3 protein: CASSLDPPQGVISTNEKLFF
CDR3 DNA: TGTGCCAGCAGCTTAGATCCCCCCCAGGGGGTTATTTCGACTAATGAAAAACTGTTTTTT

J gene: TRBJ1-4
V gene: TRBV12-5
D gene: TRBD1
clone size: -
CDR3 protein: CASGLGEGASNEKLFF
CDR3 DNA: TGTGCTAGTGGTTTGGGAGAGGGGGCTTCTAATGAAAAACTGTTTTTT

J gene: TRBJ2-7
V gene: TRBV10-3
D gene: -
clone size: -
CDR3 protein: CAISVDSYEQYF
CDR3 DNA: TGTGCCATCAGCGTTGACTCCTACGAGCAGTACTTC

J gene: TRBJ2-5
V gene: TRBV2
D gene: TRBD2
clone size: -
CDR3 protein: CASSVGAGGPETQYF
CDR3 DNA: TGTGCCAGCAGTGTCGGTGCGGGAGGGCCAGAGACCCAGTACTTC

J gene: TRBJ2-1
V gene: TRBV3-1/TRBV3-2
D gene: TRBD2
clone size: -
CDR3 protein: CASSLLGGGTSGRNNEQFF
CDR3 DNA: TGTGCCAGCAGCCTACTCGGTGGGGGGACTAGCGGGAGAAACAATGAGCAGTTCTTC

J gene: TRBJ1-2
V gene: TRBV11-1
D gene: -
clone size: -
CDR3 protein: CASSFSTRYGYTF
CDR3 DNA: TGTGCCAGCAGCTTTTCCACGCGCTATGGCTACACCTTC

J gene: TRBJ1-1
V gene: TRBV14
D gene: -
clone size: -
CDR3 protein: CASSQDLETEAFF
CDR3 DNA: TGTGCCAGCAGCCAAGATCTTGAGACTGAAGCTTTCTTT

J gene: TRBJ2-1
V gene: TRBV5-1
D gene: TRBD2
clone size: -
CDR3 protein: CASTNSGGSYNEQFF
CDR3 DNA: TGCGCCAGCACAAACAGCGGGGGCTCCTACAATGAGCAGTTCTTC

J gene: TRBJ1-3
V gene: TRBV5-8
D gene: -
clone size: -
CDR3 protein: CASSLAGRGNTIYF
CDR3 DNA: TGTGCCAGCAGCTTGGCAGGGAGGGGAAACACCATATATTTT

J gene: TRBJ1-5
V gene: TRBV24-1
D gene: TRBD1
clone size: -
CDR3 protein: CATSDGTGGFNQPQHF
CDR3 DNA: TGTGCCACCAGTGACGGGACAGGGGGCTTCAATCAGCCCCAGCATTTT

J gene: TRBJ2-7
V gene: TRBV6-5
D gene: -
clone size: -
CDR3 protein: CASRPWGTPNEQYF
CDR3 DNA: TGTGCCAGCAGGCCCTGGGGGACCCCGAACGAGCAGTACTTC

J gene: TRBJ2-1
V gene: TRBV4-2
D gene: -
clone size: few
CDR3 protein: CASSQGDGDRVYNEQFF
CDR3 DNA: TGTGCCAGCAGCCAAGGTGACGGAGATCGGGTATACAATGAGCAGTTCTTC

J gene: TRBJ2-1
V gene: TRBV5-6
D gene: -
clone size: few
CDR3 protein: CASSFPGAEQFF
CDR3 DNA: TGTGCCAGCAGCTTCCCTGGGGCTGAGCAGTTCTTC

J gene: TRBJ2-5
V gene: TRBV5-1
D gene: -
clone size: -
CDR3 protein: CASSLATGVETQYF
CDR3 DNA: TGCGCCAGCAGCTTGGCGACGGGAGTAGAGACCCAGTACTTC

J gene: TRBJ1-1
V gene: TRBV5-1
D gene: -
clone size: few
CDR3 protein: CASSYGGGGTEAFF
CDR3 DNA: TGCGCCAGCAGCTACGGGGGAGGGGGCACTGAAGCTTTCTTT

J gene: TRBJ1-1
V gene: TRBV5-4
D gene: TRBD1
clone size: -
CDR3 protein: CASSRGQGAHQAEAFF
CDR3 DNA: TGTGCCAGCAGCAGAGGACAGGGGGCGCATCAGGCTGAAGCTTTCTTT

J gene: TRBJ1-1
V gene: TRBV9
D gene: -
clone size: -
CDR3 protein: CASRRTLNSVDAFF
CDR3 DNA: TGTGCCAGCAGAAGGACTCTAAATAGTGTGGACGCTTTCTTT

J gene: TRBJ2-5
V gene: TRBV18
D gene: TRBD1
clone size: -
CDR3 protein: CASSLGQGDQETQYF
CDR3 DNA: TGTGCCAGCTCACTCGGGCAGGGGGACCAAGAGACCCAGTACTTC

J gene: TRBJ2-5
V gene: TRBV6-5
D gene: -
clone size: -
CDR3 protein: CASSRSRETQYF
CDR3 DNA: TGTGCCAGCAGCCGTAGTCGGGAGACCCAGTACTTC

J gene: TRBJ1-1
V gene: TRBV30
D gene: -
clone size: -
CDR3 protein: CACTGQLYTEAFF
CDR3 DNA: TGTGCCTGTACCGGTCAACTCTACACTGAAGCTTTCTTT

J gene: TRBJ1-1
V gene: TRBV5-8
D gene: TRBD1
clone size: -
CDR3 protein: CASSLRQGARNTEAFF
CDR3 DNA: TGTGCCAGCAGCCTCCGACAGGGGGCGCGGAACACTGAAGCTTTCTTT

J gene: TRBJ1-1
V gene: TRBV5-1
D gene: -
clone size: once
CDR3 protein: CASSGDGPTEAFF
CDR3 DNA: TGCGCCAGCAGCGGAGACGGCCCGACTGAAGCTTTCTTT

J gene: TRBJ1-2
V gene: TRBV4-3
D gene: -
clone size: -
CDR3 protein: CASSRTGIGAGGYTF
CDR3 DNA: TGCGCCAGCAGCCGGACCGGGATCGGAGCGGGGGGCTACACCTTC

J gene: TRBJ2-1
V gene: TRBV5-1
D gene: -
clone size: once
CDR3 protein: CASSSLGGNEQFF
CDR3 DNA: TGCGCCAGCAGCTCTTTAGGGGGTAATGAGCAGTTCTTC